This entry features one TCR beta chain sequence. The data belong to a study of cytomegalovirus exposure and HLA in healthy donors. A multiplex PCR was run with 60 Vbeta primers and 13 Jbeta primers. The repertoire was sequenced with immunoSEQ multiplex PCR; TCRdb's copy has only in-frame clones and lacks some. Here the sample table reports under 85,000 clones. Germline values: CDR1 SGDLS, CDR2 YYNGEE. The CDR3 length is 14 residues. V lost 3 bases, J lost 1 base, and 3 bases stayed unmatched. The chain recombines TRBV9 with TRBJ2-7; TRBD1 matches at 8 bases. The clonotype was recovered from a boy between 10 and 17 years old in good health and CMV-seronegative. Sequenced material: PBMCs. The CDR3 here is CASSAQGGSYEQYF. As DNA, the CDR3 is TGTGCCAGCAGCGCACAGGGGGGTTCCTACGAGCAGTACTTC.